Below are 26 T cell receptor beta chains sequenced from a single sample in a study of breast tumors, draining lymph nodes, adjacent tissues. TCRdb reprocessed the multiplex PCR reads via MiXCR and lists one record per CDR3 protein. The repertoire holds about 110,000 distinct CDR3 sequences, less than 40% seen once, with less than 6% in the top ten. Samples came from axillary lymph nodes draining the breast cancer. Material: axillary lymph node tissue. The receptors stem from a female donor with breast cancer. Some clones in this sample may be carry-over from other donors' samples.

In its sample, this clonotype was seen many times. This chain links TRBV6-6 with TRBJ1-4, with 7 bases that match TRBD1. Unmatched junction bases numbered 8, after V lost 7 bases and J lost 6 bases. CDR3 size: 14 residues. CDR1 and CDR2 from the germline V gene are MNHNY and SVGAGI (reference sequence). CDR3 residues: CASTSWQGDEKLFF. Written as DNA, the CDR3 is TGTGCCAGCACTTCGTGGCAGGGGGATGAAAAACTGTTTTTT.

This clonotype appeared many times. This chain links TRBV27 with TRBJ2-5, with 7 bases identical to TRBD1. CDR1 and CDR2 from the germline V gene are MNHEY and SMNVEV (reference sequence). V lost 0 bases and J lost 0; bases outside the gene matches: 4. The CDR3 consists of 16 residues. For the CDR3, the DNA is TGTGCCAGCAGTTTATCGACAGGGATGTACCAAGAGACCCAGTACTTC. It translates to CASSLSTGMYQETQYF.

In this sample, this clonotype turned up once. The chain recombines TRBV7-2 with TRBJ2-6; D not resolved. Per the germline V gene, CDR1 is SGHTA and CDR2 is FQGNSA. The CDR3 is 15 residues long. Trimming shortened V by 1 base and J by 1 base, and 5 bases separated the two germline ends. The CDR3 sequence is CASSLVQSGANVLTF. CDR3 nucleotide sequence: TGTGCCAGCAGCTTAGTACAGTCTGGGGCCAACGTCCTGACTTTC.

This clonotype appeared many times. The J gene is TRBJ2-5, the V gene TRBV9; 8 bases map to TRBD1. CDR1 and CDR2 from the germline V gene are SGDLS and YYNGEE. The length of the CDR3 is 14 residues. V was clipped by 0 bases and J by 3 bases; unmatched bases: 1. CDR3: CASSVGTGKETQYF. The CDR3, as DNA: TGTGCCAGCAGCGTAGGGACAGGGAAAGAGACCCAGTACTTC.

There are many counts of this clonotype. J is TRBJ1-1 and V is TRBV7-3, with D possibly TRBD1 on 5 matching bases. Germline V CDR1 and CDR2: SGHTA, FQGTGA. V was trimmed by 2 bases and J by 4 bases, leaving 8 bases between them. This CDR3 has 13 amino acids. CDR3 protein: CASSLGAATEAFF. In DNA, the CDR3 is TGTGCCAGCAGCTTAGGGGCAGCCACTGAAGCTTTCTTT.

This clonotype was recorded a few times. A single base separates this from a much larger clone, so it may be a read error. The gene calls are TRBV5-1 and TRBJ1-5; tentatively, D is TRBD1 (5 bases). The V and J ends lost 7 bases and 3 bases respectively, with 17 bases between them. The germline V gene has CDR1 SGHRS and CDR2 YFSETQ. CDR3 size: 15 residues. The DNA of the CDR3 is TGCGCCAGCGGTTATACTACAGGATTCAATCAGCCCCAGCATTTT. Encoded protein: CASGYTTGFNQPQHF.

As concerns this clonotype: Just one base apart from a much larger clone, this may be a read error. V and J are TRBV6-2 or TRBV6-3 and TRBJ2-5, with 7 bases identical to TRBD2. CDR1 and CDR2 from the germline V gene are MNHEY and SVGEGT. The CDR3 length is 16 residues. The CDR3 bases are TGTGCCAGCGGTTACGAAGCGGGGTCTTACCAAGAGACCCAGTACTTC. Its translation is CASGYEAGSYQETQYF.

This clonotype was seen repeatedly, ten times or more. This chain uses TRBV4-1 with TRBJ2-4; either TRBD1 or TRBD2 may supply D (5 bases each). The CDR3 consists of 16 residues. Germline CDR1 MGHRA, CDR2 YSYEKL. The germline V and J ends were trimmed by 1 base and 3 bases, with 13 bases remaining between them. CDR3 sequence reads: CASSQVGRGDKNIQYF. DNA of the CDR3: TGCGCCAGCAGCCAAGTGGGTAGAGGGGACAAAAACATTCAGTACTTC.

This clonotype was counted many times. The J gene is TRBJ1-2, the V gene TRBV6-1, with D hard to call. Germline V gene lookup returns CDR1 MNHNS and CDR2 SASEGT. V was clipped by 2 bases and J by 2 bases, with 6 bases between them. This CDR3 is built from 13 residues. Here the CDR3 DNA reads TGTGCCAGCAGTGAAAACAGCAACTATGGCTACACCTTC. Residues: CASSENSNYGYTF.

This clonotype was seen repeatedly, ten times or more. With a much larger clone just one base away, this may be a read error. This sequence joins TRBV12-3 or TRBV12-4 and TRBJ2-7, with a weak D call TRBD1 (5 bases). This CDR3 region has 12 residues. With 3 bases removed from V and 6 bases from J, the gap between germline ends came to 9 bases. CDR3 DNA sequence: TGTGCCAGCAGTTTCCAGGGTGTCGAGCAGTACTTC. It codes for CASSFQGVEQYF.

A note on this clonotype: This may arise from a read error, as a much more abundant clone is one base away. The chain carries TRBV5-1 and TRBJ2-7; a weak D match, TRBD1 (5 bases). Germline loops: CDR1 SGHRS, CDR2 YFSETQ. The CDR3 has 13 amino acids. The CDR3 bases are TGCGCCAGCAGCTTAGGGGATTCCTACGACCAGTACTTC. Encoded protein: CASSLGDSYDQYF.

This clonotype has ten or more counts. The CDR3 DNA reads as TGTGCCAGCAGCCTATCGACAGGGAGAAATGAAAAACTGTTTTTT. Its translation is CASSLSTGRNEKLFF. The gene calls are TRBV11-2 and TRBJ1-4; 7 nucleotides agree with TRBD1. The germline gives CDR1 SGHAT, CDR2 FQNNGV. This CDR3 region has 15 residues. The trim removed 5 bases at V and 5 bases at J, leaving 8 bases unmatched.

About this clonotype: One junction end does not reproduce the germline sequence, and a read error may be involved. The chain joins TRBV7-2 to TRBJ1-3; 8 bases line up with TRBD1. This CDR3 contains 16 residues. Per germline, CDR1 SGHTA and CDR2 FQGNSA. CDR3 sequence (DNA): TGTGCCTGCAGCTTAGAGACCAGGGGGCTTGGAAACACCATATATTTT. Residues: CACSLETRGLGNTIYF.

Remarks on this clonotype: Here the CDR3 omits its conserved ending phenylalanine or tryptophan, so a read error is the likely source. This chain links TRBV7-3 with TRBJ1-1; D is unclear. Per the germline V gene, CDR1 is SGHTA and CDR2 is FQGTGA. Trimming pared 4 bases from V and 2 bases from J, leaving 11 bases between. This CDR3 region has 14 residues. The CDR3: CASSSAPGNTEAFL. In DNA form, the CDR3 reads TGTGCCAGCAGCTCTGCCCCTGGAAACACTGAAGCTTTCCTT.

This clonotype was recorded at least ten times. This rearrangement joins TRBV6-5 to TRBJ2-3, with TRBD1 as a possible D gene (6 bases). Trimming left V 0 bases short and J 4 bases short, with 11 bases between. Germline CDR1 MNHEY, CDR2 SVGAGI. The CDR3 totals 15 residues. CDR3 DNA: TGTGCCAGCAGTTACTCGTACAGGGCAGCAGATACGCAGTATTTT. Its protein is CASSYSYRAADTQYF.

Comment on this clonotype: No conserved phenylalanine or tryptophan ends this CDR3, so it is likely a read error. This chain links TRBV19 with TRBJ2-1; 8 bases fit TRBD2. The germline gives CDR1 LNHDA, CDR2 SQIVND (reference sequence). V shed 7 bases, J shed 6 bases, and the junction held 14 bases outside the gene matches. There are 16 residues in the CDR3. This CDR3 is CASNKGPGLVSNEQFS. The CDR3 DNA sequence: TGTGCCAGTAATAAGGGGCCGGGACTAGTCTCCAATGAGCAGTTCTCC.

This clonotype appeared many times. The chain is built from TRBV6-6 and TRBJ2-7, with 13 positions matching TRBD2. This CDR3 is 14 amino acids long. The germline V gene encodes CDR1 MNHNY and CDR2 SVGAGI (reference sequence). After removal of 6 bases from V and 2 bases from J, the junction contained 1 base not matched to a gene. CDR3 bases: TGTGCCAGCAGCGGACTAGCGGGAGCCTACGAGCAGTACTTC. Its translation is CASSGLAGAYEQYF.

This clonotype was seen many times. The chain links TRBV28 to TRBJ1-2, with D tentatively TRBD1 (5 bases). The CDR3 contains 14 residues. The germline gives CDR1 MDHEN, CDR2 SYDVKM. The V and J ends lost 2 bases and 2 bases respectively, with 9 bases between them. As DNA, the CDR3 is TGTGCCAGCAGTTTAATCGGGGGAAACTATGGCTACACCTTC. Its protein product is CASSLIGGNYGYTF.

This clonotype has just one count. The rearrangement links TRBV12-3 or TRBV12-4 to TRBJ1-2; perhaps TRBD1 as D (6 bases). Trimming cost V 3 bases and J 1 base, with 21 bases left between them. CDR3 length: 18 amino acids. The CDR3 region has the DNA TGTGCCAGCAGTTTTGGGGGATCAACAGGGATAGTTAACTATGGCTACACCTTC. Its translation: CASSFGGSTGIVNYGYTF.

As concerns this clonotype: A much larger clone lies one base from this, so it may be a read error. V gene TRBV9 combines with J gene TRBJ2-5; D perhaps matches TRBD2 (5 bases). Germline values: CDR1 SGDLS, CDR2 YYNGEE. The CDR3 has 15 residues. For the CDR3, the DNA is TGTGCCGGCAGTAGGGAGCCCAAATCACAAGAGACCCAGTACTTC. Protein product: CAGSREPKSQETQYF.

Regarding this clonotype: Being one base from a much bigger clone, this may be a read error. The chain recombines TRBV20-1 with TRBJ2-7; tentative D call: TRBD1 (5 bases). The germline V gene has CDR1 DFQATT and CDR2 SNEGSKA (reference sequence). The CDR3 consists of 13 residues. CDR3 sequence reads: CSASRGRIYAQYF. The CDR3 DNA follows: TGCAGTGCTAGTAGGGGCAGGATCTACGCGCAGTACTTC.

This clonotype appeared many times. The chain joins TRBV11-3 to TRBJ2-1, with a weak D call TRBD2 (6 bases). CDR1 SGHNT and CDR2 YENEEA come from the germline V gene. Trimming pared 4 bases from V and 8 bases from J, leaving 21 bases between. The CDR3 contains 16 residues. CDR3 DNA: TGTGCCAGCAGCTCCCTAGGCGGGACTCTCAACCATGAGCAGTTCTTC. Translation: CASSSLGGTLNHEQFF.

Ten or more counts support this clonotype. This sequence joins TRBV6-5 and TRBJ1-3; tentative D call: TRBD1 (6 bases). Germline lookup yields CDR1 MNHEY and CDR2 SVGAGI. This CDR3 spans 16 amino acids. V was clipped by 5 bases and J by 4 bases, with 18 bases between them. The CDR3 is CASSHDGGAQGNTIYF. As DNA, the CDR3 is TGTGCCAGCAGTCACGACGGGGGGGCGCAAGGAAACACCATATATTTT.

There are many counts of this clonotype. CDR3 in amino acids: CASSSSGRMNTGELFF. CDR3 coding DNA: TGTGCCAGCAGCTCAAGCGGGCGGATGAACACCGGGGAGCTGTTTTTT. This sequence joins TRBV7-9 and TRBJ2-2, with D tentatively TRBD2 (6 bases). The V end was cut by 4 bases, the J end by 1 base, with 13 bases between. The CDR3 loop spans 16 amino acids. Germline V gene sequence: CDR1 SEHNR, CDR2 FQNEAQ (reference sequence).

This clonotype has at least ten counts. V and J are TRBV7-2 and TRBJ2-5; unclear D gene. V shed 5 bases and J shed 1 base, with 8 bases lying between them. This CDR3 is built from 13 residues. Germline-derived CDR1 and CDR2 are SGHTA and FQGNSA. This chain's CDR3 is CASSPNGQETQYF. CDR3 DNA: TGTGCCAGCAGCCCGAATGGCCAAGAGACCCAGTACTTC.

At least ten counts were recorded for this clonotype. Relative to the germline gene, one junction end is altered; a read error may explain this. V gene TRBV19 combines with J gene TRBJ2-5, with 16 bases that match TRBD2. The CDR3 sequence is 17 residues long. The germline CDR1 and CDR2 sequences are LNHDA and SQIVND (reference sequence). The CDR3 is CASRDPGLAGGLETQSF. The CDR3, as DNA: TGTGCCAGTAGAGATCCGGGACTAGCGGGGGGGTTAGAGACCCAGTCCTTC.